The rows below give T cell receptor beta chains drawn from one sample of a study of T cells in Graves' hyperthyroidism and ophthalmopathy. Via MiXCR, TCRdb re-called the multiplex PCR reads, giving one row per CDR3 protein. The table records about 380,000 distinct CDR3 sequences, roughly 15% of them present only once. Sequenced: blood. The receptors come from a woman under 40 with Graves' ophthalmopathy. CDR3s leave out the opening cysteine and the closing phenylalanine or tryptophan. D genes are given only for firm matches.

TRBV6-1,TRBJ2-7,TRBD1,ASSHRGDPYEQY
TRBV19,TRBJ2-3,NA,ASRNPTRDPPDTQY
TRBV4-1,TRBJ2-1,TRBD2,ASSQDRSGGTSREQF
TRBV2,TRBJ2-7,NA,ASSEQIGEQY
TRBV5-1,TRBJ2-7,NA,ASSLAWGYEQY
TRBV5-1,TRBJ1-6,NA,ASSLVPESSYNSPLH
TRBV20-1,TRBJ2-7,NA,SARRTAGEQY
TRBV2,TRBJ1-4,NA,ASRDTGFANEKLF
TRBV15,TRBJ2-3,NA,ATSFLATQY
TRBV19,TRBJ2-1,TRBD1,ASRDRGLNEQF
TRBV24-1,TRBJ2-3,NA,ATSSVSHQGTDTQY
TRBV7-6,TRBJ2-5,TRBD1,ASSYRGQGETQY
TRBV28,TRBJ2-1,NA,ASSVVLGGANEQF
TRBV11-3,TRBJ1-4,TRBD1,ASSGQGATNEKLF
TRBV7-2,TRBJ2-7,NA,ASSRAGGTYEQY
TRBV6-1,TRBJ2-2,TRBD2,ASSQTSGGPGELF
TRBV7-9,TRBJ2-2,NA,ASSFIDTGELF
TRBV7-8,TRBJ1-1,NA,ASSPRGSNTEAF
TRBV5-1,TRBJ2-1,TRBD2,ASSSRLAGGYNEQF
TRBV6-2/TRBV6-3,TRBJ2-5,NA,ASTGRGGETQY
TRBV6-1,TRBJ1-2,TRBD1,ASSAGTASNYGYT
TRBV19,TRBJ1-2,NA,ASSIVWPPGVNYGYT
TRBV19,TRBJ2-2,NA,ASSIVQAGAGELF